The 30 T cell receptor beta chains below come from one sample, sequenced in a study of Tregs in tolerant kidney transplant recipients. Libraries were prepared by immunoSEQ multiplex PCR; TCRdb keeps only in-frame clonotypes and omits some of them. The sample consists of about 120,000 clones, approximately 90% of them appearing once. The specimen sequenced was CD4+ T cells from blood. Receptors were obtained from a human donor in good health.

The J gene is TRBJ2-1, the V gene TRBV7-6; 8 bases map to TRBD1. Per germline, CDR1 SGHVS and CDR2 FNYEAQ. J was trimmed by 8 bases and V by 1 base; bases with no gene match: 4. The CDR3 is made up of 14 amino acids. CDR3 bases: TGTGCCAGCAGCTTAGAAACAGGGGGACATGAGCAGTTCTTC. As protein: CASSLETGGHEQFF.

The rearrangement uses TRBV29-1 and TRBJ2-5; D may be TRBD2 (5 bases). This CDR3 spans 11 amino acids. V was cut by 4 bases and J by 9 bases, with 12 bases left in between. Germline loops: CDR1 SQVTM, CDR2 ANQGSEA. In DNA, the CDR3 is TGCAGCGTTGGGTGGACGAGGGCCCAGTACTTC. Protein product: CSVGWTRAQYF.

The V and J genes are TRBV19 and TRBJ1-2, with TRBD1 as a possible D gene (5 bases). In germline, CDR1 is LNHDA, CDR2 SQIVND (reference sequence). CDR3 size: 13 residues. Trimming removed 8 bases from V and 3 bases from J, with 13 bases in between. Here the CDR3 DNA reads TGTGCCAGTTCCAGGGCAGAAGACTATGGCTACACCTTC. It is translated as CASSRAEDYGYTF. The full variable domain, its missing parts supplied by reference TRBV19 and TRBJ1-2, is DGGITQSPKYLFRKEGQNVTLSCEQNLNHDAMYWYRQDPGQGLRLIYYSQIVNDFQKGDIAEGYSVSREKKESFPLTVTSAQKNPTAFYLCASSRAEDYGYTFGSGTRLTVV.

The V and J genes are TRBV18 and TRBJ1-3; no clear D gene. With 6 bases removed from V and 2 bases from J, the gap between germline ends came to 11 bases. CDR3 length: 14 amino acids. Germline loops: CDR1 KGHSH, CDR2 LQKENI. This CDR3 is CASSLDNPGNTIYF. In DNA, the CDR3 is TGTGCCAGCTCCCTTGACAACCCTGGAAACACCATATATTTT.

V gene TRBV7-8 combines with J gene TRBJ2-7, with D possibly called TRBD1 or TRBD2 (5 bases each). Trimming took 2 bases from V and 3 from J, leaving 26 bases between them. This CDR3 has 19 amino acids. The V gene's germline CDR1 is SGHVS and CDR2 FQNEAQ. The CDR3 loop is CASSLRASGTSSQSYEQYF. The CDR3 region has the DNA TGTGCCAGCAGCTTAAGGGCCTCGGGGACGAGTTCTCAAAGCTACGAGCAGTACTTC. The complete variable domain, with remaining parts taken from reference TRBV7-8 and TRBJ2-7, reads GAGVSQSPRYKVAKRGQDVALRCDPISGHVSLFWYQQALGQGPEFLTYFQNEAQLDKSGLPSDRFFAERPEGSVSTLKIQRTQQEDSAVYLCASSLRASGTSSQSYEQYFGPGTRLTVT.

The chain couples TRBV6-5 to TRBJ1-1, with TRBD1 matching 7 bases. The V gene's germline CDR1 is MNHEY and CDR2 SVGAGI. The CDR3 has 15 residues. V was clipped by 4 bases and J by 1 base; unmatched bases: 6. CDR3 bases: TGTGCCAGCAGTTTCCAGGGGACAGAGAACACTGAAGCTTTCTTT. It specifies CASSFQGTENTEAFF.

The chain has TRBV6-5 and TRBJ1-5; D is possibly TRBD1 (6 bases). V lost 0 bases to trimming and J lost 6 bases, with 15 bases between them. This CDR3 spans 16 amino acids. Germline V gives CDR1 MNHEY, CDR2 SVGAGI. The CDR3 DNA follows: TGTGCCAGCAGTTACTCGGGGGGTTCGGGGGCTCAGCCCCAGCATTTT. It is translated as CASSYSGGSGAQPQHF.

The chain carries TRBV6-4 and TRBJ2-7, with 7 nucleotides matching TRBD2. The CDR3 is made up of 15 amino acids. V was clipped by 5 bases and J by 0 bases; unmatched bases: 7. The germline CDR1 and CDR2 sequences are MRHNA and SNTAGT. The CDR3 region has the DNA TGTGCCAGCAGTCCCCAAGCGGGGTTCTCCTACGAGCAGTACTTC. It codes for CASSPQAGFSYEQYF.

The CDR3 is CASSPALRMNTEAFF. The CDR3 bases are TGTGCCAGCAGTCCCGCGCTCCGTATGAACACTGAAGCTTTCTTT. This chain connects TRBV6-5 to TRBJ1-1; D unclear. CDR3 length: 15 amino acids. Per the germline V gene, CDR1 is MNHEY and CDR2 is SVGAGI. Trimming removed 5 bases at V and 0 bases at J, with 13 bases between.

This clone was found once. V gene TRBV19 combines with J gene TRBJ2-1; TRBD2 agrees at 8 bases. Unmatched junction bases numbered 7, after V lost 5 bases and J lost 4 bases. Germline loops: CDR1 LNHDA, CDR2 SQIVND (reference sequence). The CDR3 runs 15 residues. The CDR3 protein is CASSDGGGTYNEQFF. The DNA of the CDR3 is TGTGCCAGTAGTGACGGGGGGGGAACTTACAATGAGCAGTTCTTC.

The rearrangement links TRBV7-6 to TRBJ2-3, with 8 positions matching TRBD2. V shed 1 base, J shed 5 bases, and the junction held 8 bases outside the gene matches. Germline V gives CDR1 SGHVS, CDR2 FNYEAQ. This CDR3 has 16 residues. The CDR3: CASSLGWTSPRDTQYF. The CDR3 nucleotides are TGTGCCAGCAGCTTAGGATGGACTAGCCCGCGAGATACGCAGTATTTT.

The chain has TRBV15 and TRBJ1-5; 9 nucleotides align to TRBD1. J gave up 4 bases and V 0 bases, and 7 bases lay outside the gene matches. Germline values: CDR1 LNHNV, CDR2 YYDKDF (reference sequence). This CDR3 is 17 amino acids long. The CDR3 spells CATSRDFRDRENQPQHF. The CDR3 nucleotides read TGTGCCACCAGCAGAGATTTTCGGGACAGGGAGAATCAGCCCCAGCATTTT.

CDR3 region: CASRKLSYEQYF. CDR3 nucleotides: TGTGCCAGCAGGAAGCTCTCCTACGAGCAGTACTTC. This rearrangement joins TRBV2 to TRBJ2-7, with no clear D. CDR3 length: 12 residues. Trimming removed 6 bases from V and 0 bases from J, with 6 bases in between. Germline lookup yields CDR1 SNHLY and CDR2 FYNNEI. The full variable domain, in which reference TRBV2 and TRBJ2-7 provide the parts outside the CDR3, is EPEVTQTPSHQVTQMGQEVILRCVPISNHLYFYWYRQILGQKVEFLVSFYNNEISEKSEIFDDQFSVERPDGSNFTLKIRSTKLEDSAMYFCASRKLSYEQYFGPGTRLTVT.

The CDR3 DNA reads as TGTGCCAGCAGTTTTGGGGGGACAGTTAGCAATCAGCCCCAGCATTTT. Amino acid sequence: CASSFGGTVSNQPQHF. The chain is built from TRBV27 and TRBJ1-5; 7 bases match TRBD1. J lost 0 bases, V lost 3 bases, and 5 bases had no gene match. The germline CDR1 and CDR2 sequences are MNHEY and SMNVEV (reference sequence). The length of the CDR3 is 16 residues.

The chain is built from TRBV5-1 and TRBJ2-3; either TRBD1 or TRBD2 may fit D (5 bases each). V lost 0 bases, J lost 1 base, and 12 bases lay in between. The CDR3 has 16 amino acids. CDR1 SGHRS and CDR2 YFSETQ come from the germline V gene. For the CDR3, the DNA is TGCGCCAGCAGCTTGGCCGGTTGGGGACGCACAGATACGCAGTATTTT. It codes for CASSLAGWGRTDTQYF.

The CDR3 protein is CASGSDSGTSGRVGQFF. CDR3 DNA: TGTGCTAGTGGTTCGGACTCCGGGACTAGCGGGAGGGTGGGGCAGTTCTTC. This chain joins TRBV12-5 and TRBJ2-1; 16 nucleotides line up with TRBD2. The ends lost 4 bases at V and 12 bases at J; junction bases unmatched: 12. Germline CDR1 is LGHNT and CDR2 is FRNRAP. This CDR3 comprises 17 residues.

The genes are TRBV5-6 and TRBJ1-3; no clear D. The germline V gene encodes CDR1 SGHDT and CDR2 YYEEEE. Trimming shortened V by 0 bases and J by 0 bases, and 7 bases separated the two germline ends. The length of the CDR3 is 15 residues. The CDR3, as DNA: TGTGCCAGCAGCTTGGGTCTGAACTCTGGAAACACCATATATTTT. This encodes CASSLGLNSGNTIYF.

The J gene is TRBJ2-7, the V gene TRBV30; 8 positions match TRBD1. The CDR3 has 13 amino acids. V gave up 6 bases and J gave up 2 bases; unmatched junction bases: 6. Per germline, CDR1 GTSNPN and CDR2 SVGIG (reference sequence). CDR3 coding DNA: TGTGCCTGTCGGCGGGACAGGACCTACGAGCAGTACTTC. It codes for CACRRDRTYEQYF.

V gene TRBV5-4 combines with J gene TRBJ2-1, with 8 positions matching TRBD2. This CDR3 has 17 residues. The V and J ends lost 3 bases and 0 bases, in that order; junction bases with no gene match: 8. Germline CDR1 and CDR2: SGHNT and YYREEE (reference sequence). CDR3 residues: CASSSGGGKGSYNEQFF. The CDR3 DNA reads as TGTGCCAGCAGCTCCGGGGGGGGTAAGGGCTCCTACAATGAGCAGTTCTTC. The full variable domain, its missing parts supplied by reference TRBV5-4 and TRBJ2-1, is ETGVTQSPTHLIKTRGQQVTLRCSSQSGHNTVSWYQQALGQGPQFIFQYYREEENGRGNFPPRFSGLQFPNYSSELNVNALELDDSALYLCASSSGGGKGSYNEQFFGPGTRLTVL.

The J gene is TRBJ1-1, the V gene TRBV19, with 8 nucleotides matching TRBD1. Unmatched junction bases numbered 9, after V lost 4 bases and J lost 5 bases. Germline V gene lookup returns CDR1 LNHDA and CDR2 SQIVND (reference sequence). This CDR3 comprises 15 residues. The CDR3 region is CASSSPGGSRTEAFF. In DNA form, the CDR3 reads TGTGCCAGTAGTAGCCCAGGGGGCTCGAGGACTGAAGCTTTCTTT.

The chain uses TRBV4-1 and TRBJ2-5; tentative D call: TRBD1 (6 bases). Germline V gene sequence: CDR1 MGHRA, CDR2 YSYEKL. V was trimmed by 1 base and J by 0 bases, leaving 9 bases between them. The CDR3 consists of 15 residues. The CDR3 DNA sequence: TGCGCCAGCAGCCAAGTGGACAGCGACCAAGAGACCCAGTACTTC. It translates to CASSQVDSDQETQYF.

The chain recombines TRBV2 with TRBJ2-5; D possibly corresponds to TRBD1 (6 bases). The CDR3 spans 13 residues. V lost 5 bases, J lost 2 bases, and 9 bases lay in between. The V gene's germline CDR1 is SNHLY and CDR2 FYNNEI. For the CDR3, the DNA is TGTGCCAGCAGTATGCAGGGGCAAGAGACCCAGTACTTC. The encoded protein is CASSMQGQETQYF.

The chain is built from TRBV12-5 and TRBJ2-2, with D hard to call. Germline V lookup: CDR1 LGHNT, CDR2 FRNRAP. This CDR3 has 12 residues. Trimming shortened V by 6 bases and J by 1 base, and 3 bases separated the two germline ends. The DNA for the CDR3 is TGTGCTAGTGGGCGGAACACCGGGGAGCTGTTTTTT. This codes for CASGRNTGELFF.

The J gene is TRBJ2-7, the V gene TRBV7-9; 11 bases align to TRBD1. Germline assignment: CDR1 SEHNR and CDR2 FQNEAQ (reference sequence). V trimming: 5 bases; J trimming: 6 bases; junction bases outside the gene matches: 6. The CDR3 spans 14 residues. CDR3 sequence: CASSQGQGVSEQYF. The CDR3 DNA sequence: TGTGCCAGCAGCCAGGGACAGGGGGTGAGCGAGCAGTACTTC.

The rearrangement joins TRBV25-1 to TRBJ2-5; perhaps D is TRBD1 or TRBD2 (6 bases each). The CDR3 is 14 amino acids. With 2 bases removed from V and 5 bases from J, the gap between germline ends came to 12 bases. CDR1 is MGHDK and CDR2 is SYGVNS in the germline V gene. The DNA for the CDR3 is TGTGCCAGCAGTGAAGGAGGGGGGAGGGAGACCCAGTACTTC. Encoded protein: CASSEGGGRETQYF.

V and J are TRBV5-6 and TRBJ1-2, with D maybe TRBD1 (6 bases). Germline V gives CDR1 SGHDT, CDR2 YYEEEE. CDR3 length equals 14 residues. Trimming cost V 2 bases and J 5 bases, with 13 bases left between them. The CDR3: CASSFRDNKYGYTF. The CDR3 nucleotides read TGTGCCAGCAGCTTTAGGGACAACAAATATGGCTACACCTTC.

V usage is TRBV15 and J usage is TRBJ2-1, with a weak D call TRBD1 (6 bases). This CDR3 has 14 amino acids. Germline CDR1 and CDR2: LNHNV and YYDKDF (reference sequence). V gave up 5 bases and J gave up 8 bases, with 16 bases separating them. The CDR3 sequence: CATSGTGPRDEQFF. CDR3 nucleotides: TGTGCCACCAGCGGCACAGGGCCCCGCGATGAGCAGTTCTTC.

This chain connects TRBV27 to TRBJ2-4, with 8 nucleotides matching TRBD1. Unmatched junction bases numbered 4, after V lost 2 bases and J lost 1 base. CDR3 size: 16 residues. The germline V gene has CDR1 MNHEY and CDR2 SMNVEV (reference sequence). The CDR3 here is CASSLGQGWAKNIQYF. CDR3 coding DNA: TGTGCCAGCAGTTTAGGACAGGGTTGGGCCAAAAACATTCAGTACTTC.

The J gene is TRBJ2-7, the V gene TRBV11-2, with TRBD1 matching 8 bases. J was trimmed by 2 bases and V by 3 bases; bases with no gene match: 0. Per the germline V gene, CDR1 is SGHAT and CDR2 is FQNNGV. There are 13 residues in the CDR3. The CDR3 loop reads CASSLTGAYEQYF. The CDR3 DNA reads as TGTGCCAGCAGCTTGACAGGGGCCTACGAGCAGTACTTC.

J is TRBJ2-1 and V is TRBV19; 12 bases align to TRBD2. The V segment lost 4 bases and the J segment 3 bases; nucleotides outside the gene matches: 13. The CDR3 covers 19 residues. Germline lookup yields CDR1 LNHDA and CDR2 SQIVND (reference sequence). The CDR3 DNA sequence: TGTGCCAGTAGTAAGTCGGCTAGACCTAGCGGGAGGGTCTACAATGAGCAGTTCTTC. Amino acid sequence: CASSKSARPSGRVYNEQFF. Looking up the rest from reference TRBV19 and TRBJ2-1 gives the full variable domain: DGGITQSPKYLFRKEGQNVTLSCEQNLNHDAMYWYRQDPGQGLRLIYYSQIVNDFQKGDIAEGYSVSREKKESFPLTVTSAQKNPTAFYLCASSKSARPSGRVYNEQFFGPGTRLTVL.